This T cell receptor beta chain stems from a study of cytomegalovirus exposure and HLA in healthy donors (dated by TCRdb to the late 2010s). Concerning the study at large: An earlier analysis of roughly 610 of the donors reported 250 to 350 Gb of sequence data and 117 million unique TCR beta sequences obtained from 180 million or so T cells. An early release that covered some 630 HLA-typed donors contained around 300 gigabases of sequencing data and some 87 million unique TCR sequences. Of the roughly 400 genotyped donors, about 80% fell in the genetic ancestry cluster associated with self-reported Caucasian donors. The study aimed to test whether cataloging public T cell receptors could reveal signatures of past pathogen exposure. The T cell repertoires of 700 or so subjects were profiled by immunosequencing and related to cytomegalovirus serostatus. Along with the roughly 670-subject first cohort, a separate validation cohort of over a hundred different subjects was used. To predict cytomegalovirus infection status, the study brought together high-throughput TCR immunosequencing, statistical association of individual TCRs with disease status, and machine learning. In a later analysis, previously published TCR beta repertoires from 666 donors were re-analyzed and high-resolution HLA genotyping was added so that TCR occurrence patterns could be studied. Rather than drawing on any new phenotypic data, the later analysis identified candidate immune exposures from TCR beta sequences and the way those sequences occurred across donors. To decide whether each TCR beta V gene segment behaved as functional or pseudogenic, an earlier analysis of nearly 600 of the donors relied on high-throughput TCR beta sequencing. Donor age, sex, ethnicity and CMV serostatus were compiled together with the repertoire data. Genome-wide SNP genotypes for about three fifths of the 666 donors were used in a later genetic analysis, which treated that subset as a discovery cohort. Every repertoire in the discovery cohort had been generated on one and the same sequencing platform. HLA typing covered class I and class II loci at four-digit resolution. Typing coverage differed by locus: A, B, C, DRB1 and DQB1 were typed in about 629-640 donors, DQA1 in 500 to 550, DPA1 in 606, and DPB1 in around 440. Roughly five DR-DQ haplotypes were handled as single units for association and clustering, since linkage in the cohort was strong. Across about 380 genotyped donors of the cohort, an average of approximately 200,000 unique TCR beta nucleotide sequences per donor were sequenced, and roughly a sixth of those sequences were non-productive. General findings and caveats noted by the study authors: Several of the top co-occurrence clusters appeared to be linked to parvovirus B19, influenza, CMV and Epstein-Barr virus, according to a later analysis. In both the original and validation cohorts, the classifier was reported to diagnose cytomegalovirus status with high specificity and sensitivity. A later analysis found that most CMV-associated TCR beta chains appeared HLA-restricted, with HLA associations seemingly driven largely by CMV exposure. While some public TCRs were present in many individuals, most TCR sequences turned up only very rarely across donors. For the cohort, immune exposure information was limited to CMV serostatus. According to the authors, the approach could potentially be generalized to other disease states and immunological phenotypes. A further reported finding was that TCR beta sequences accurately predicted the HLA-A and HLA-B alleles for most subjects in the first cohort. In a later analysis, HLA-associated TCR beta chains were found to be more clonally expanded and to have lower generation probabilities than equally common non-associated chains. Because HLA typing was unavailable for some donors at each locus, only the typed subset was used in association tests. Presence/absence analyses assumed roughly uniform sequencing depth across donors, an assumption that may not hold. When HLA alleles, especially DR and DQ, strongly co-occurred, attributing TCR associations to individual alleles was difficult. A few of the identified cytomegalovirus-associated TCR beta chains were confirmed in vitro to be specific for cytomegalovirus antigens. The sequencing pipeline was judged likely to have produced a cluster of highly shared sequence variants as a technical artifact. In an earlier analysis of about 600 of the donors, most TCR beta V segments appeared in productive rearrangements about 87% or about 30% of the time, broadly matching IMGT annotations. Linkage disequilibrium might explain the correlated functional status among segregating V segments, but an unknown experimental factor could not be ruled out. In a later genetic analysis, a missense DCLRE1C variant was associated with V-gene and J-gene trimming of TCR beta chains, and the association was replicated in an independent cohort. According to a later analysis, TCR association rates differed among HLA loci, with DRB1 alleles showing the most associated TCRs and HLA-C alleles showing the fewest. Some IMGT-functional V segments, including TRBV6-2 and TRBV6-3, could not be told apart with the 87-base-pair reads, so those segments were excluded. In a later genetic analysis, fewer N-insertions in productive TCRs were reported among donors in an Asian-associated ancestry cluster than the approximately 670-donor mean. At a false discovery rate of 0.05, a later analysis linked some 18,000 TCR beta sequences to specific HLA alleles. The study listed 150 to 200 TCR beta chains as associated with cytomegalovirus. Only TCR beta chains were sequenced in this cohort, and the absence of alpha or paired-chain data limited detectable features. Some 16 rarely observed V segments, including chromosome 9 orphons, were excluded from the earlier analysis of several hundred of the donors because counts were too low.

Receptors were amplified or captured by the immunoSEQ multiplex PCR assay. A mixture of 60 forward primers for TCR Vbeta segments and 13 reverse primers for TCR Jbeta segments was used in the multiplex PCR. The CDR3 region of rearranged TCR beta genes was amplified from genomic DNA with a multiplex PCR assay. The amplified TCR beta libraries were sequenced on the Illumina HiSeq System as 87-base-pair reads. The source study handled its data this way. A later analysis tallied roughly 78 million unique TCR beta chains across the approximately 670 repertoires, and about 12 million of those chains were shared by two or more donors. Raw reads were error-corrected and collapsed into unique sequences by a nearest-neighbor algorithm in which closely related sequences were merged to remove PCR and sequencing errors. V, D and J gene segments were assigned by aligning CDR3 sequences to IMGT reference sequences. Each retained sequence needed at least a six-nucleotide match to both a V gene segment and a J gene segment. Rearrangements were called productive when the CDR3 lacked stop codons and stayed in frame with V and J; all others were non-productive. CDR3 was defined by IMGT convention, running from the second conserved V-encoded cysteine to the conserved J-encoded phenylalanine. The earlier analysis of about 500 of the donors excluded sequences that lacked an unambiguous match to a single V gene segment. In an earlier analysis of some 590 of the donors, a V segment was called functional when productive rearrangements were above 56.7%, and segregating when the standard deviation between donors exceeded 5%. A statistical classification framework was developed to diagnose cytomegalovirus status using the catalog of TCR beta chain sequences. In a later analysis, V and J genes were assigned by comparing TCR nucleotide sequences against IMGT/GENE-DB human TR gene sequences. A later analysis assigned CDR3 sequences and most-parsimonious VDJ recombination scenarios with the TCRdist pipeline. In a later analysis, each TCR beta chain was defined by its CDR3 amino acid sequence together with its V-gene family, and reads lacking a unique V-gene family were excluded. To address suspected cross-contamination and a sequencing artifact, a later analysis removed approximately 600 highly shared, low-generation-probability nucleotide sequences. In a later analysis, a clonal expansion index was calculated for each public chain from normalized within-repertoire ranks of inferred template counts. A later analysis computed generation probabilities with a VDJ recombination model fitted to out-of-frame rearrangements, and checked the results against IGoR. A later analysis scored TCR-TCR, TCR-HLA and TCR-CMV co-occurrence with hypergeometric tests, applying a repertoire-size bias correction to TCR pairs. To estimate false discovery rates, a later analysis permuted the HLA or CMV assignments 20 times. In a later analysis, co-occurring TCRs were grouped with DBSCAN, and TCRdist sequence similarity was added when clustering was performed within HLA-allele-positive subsets. Co-occurrence clustering excluded repertoires with fewer than 30,000 or more than 120,000 public chains, plus five with anomalous nucleotide sharing. What TCRdb holds here is the immuneACCESS table cut down to in-frame rearrangements. Part of the clones is not present; checked against another copy, under half of the missing clones reflect an unresolved V gene, and the others are unexplained. D and trimming come from the DNA, and the V and J calls and clone size come from that table. The sample records 250,000 to 350,000 clones, 86% of which are singletons. The ten largest account for around 3.7% of the sample.

Reading the germline V gene (reference sequence) gives CDR1 SEHNR and CDR2 FQNEAQ. The CDR3 numbers 16 residues from cysteine through phenylalanine. Just the 48-base CDR3 DNA is kept, in frame starting at base 1. Of note for this clone: Which antigen it targets is not known. Compared with germline, one end of the junction differs, possibly owing to a read error.

The cohort was made up of about 610 healthy bone marrow donors. At the time of sampling, every cohort member was nominally healthy, though immune exposures that went unrecorded were likely present. The donor tested CMV seropositive and was one of the 289 seropositive cohort members. Every donor gave a peripheral blood sample, and the peripheral blood mononuclear cells from that sample were used for TCR beta sequencing. Genomic DNA was extracted from the blood cell samples with the Qiagen DNeasy Blood Extraction Kit. The TCR sequence derives from a man aged 35-49 years in good health and CMV-seropositive. This chain joins TRBV7-9 to TRBJ2-1, and TRBD2 aligns with 14 junction nucleotides. The sample consisted of PBMCs. CDR3 reads: CSSRPGTSGSFYEQFF. The bases are TGTTCCAGCAGGCCCGGGACTAGCGGGAGTTTCTATGAGCAGTTCTTC.